The source of this TCR beta chain is a study of blood T cell repertoires in COVID-19. Data came from immunoSEQ multiplex PCR; TCRdb stores just in-frame clones and leaves some out. The sample lists fewer than 90,000 clones; about nine tenths were seen once. The V gene's germline CDR1 is MNHEY and CDR2 SVGAGI. Trimming removed 2 bases from V and 9 bases from J; junction bases left unmatched: 4. CDR3 length: 13 residues. V usage is TRBV6-5 and J usage is TRBJ1-1; 9 bases match TRBD1. The TCR originated in a male donor with acute or convalescent COVID-19. The material sequenced was peripheral blood. CDR3 in amino acids: CASSYPGTGQAFF. The CDR3, as DNA: TGTGCCAGCAGTTACCCGGGGACAGGGCAAGCTTTCTTT.